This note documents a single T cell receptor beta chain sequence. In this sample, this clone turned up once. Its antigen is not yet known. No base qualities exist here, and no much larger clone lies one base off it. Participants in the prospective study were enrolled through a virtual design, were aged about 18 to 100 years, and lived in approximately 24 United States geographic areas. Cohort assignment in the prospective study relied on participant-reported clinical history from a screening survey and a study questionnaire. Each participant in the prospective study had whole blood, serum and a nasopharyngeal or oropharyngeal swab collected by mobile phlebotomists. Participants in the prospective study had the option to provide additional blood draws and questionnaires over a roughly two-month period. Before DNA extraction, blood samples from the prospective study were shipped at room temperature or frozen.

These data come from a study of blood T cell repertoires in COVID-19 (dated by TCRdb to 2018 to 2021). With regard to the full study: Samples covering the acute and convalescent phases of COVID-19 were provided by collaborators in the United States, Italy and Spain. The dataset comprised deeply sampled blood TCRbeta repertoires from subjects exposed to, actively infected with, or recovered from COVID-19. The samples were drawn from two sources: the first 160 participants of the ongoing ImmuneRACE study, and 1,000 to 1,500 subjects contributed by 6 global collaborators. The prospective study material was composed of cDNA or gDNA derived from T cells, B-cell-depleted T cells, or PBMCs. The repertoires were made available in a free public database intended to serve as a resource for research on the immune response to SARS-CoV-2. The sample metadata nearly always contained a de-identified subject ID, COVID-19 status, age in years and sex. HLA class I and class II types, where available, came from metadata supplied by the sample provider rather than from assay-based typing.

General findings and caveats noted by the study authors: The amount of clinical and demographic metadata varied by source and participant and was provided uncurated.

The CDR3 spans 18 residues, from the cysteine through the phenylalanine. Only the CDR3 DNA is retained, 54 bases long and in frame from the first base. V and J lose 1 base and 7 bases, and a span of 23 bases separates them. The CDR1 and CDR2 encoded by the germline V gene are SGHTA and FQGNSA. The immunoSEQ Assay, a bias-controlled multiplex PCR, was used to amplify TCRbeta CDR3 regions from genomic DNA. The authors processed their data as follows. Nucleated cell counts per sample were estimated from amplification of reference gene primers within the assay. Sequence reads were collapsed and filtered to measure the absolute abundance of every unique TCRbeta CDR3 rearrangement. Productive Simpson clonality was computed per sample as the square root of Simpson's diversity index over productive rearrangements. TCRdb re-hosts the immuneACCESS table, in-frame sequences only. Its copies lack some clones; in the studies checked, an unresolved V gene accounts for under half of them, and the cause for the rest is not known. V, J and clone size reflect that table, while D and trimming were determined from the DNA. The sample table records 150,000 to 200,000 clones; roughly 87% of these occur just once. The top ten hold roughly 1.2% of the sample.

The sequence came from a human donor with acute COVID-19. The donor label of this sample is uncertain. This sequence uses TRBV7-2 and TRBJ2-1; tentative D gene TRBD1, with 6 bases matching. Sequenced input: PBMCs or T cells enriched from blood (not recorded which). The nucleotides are TGTGCCAGCAGCTTAGTAAACTGGCAGGGGAATGGATTAAATGAGCAGTTCTTC. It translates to CASSLVNWQGNGLNEQFF.